This T cell receptor (beta chain) stems from a study of T cell clonotyping in hematopoietic cell transplantation. Clones were read by immunoSEQ multiplex PCR, and TCRdb kept only the in-frame ones, dropping some. The sample consists of some 28,000 clones, under 90% of them appearing once. This clone was detected only once. Regarding time point: recipient sample about 28 days before transplant, after cytoreduction. Sample: peripheral blood mononuclear cells, taken before stem cell transplant. The source of this sequence is a man in his forties or fifties with acute myeloid leukemia. Some clones in this sample may be carry-over from other donors' samples.

Here the CDR3 reads CAWTGSGNTIYF. The CDR3 nucleotides are TGTGCCTGGACAGGGTCTGGAAACACCATATATTTT. The chain employs TRBV30 and TRBJ1-3; maybe TRBD1 (5 bases). Trimming stripped 4 bases from V and 1 base from J, with 5 bases between. The CDR3 is 12 amino acids. The germline V gene has CDR1 GTSNPN and CDR2 SVGIG (reference sequence).